This record concerns one T cell receptor (beta chain) sequence. V was clipped by 0 bases and J by 3 bases, with 17 bases between them. Per germline, CDR1 SGHRS and CDR2 YFSETQ. This CDR3 has 17 residues. These data come from a study of cytomegalovirus exposure and HLA in healthy donors. Use of 60 Vbeta and 13 Jbeta primers characterized the PCR. The repertoire was sequenced with immunoSEQ multiplex PCR; TCRdb's copy has only in-frame clones and lacks some. The table lists some 170,000 clones, roughly four fifths of them singletons. Sequenced material: PBMCs. The chain uses TRBV5-1 and TRBJ2-3; D is perhaps TRBD2 (5 bases). This TCR came from a woman younger than 35 in good health and CMV-seropositive. CDR3 amino acids: CASSLAPMEDGTDTQYF. The CDR3 DNA reads TGCGCCAGCAGCTTGGCCCCCATGGAGGACGGTACAGATACGCAGTATTTT.